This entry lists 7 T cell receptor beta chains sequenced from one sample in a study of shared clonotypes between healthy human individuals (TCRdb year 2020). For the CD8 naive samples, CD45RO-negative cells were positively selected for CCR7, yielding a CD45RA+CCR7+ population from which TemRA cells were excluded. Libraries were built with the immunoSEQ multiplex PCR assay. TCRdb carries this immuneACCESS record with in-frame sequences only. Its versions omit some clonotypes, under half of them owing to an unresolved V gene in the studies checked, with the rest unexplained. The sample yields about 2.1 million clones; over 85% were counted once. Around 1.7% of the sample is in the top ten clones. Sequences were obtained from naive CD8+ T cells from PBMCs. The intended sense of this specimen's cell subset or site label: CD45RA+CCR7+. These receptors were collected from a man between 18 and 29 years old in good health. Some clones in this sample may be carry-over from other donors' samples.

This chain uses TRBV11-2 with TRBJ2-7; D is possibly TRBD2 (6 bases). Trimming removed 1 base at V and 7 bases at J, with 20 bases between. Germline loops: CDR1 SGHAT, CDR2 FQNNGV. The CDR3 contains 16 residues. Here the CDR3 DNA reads TGTGCCAGCAGCTTAGGTCATCCAGGCCCGGCGGGGGAGCAGTACTTC. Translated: CASSLGHPGPAGEQYF.

CDR3 loop: CASRDSENYGYTF. CDR3 DNA: TGTGCCAGCAGGGACAGCGAAAACTATGGCTACACCTTC. The V and J genes are TRBV6-5 and TRBJ1-2; tentatively, D is TRBD1 (6 bases). The CDR3 extends over 13 amino acids. The V end was cut by 6 bases, the J end by 2 bases, with 10 bases between. Germline V gene lookup returns CDR1 MNHEY and CDR2 SVGAGI.

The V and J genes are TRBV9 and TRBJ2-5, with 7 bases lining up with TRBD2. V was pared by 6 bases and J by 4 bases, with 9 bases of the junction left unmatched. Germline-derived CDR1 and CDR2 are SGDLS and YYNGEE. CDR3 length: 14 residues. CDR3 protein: CASTPGGEGETQYF. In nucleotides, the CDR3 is TGTGCCAGCACCCCAGGAGGGGAGGGAGAGACCCAGTACTTC.

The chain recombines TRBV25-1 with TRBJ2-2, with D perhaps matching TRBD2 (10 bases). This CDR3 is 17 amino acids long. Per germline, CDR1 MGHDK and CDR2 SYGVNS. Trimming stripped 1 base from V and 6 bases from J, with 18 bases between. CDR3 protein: CASSELTSGTGPGELFF. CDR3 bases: TGTGCCAGCAGTGAATTAACTAGCGGGACAGGGCCCGGGGAGCTGTTTTTT.

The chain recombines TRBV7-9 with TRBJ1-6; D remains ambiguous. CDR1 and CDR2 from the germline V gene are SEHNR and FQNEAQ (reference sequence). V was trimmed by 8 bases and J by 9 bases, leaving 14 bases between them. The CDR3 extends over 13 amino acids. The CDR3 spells CASRKADPSPLHF. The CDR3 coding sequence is TGTGCCAGCCGGAAGGCGGACCCTTCACCCCTCCACTTT. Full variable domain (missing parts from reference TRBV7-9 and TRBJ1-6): DTGVSQNPRHKITKRGQNVTFRCDPISEHNRLYWYRQTLGQGPEFLTYFQNEAQLEKSRLLSDRFSAERPKGSFSTLEIQRTEQGDSAMYLCASRKADPSPLHFGNGTRLTVT.

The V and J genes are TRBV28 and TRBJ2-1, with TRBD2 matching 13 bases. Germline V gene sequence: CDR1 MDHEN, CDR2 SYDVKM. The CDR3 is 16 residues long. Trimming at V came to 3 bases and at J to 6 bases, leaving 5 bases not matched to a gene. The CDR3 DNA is TGTGCCAGCAGTTTGCAGACTAGCGGGAGGTCCAATGAGCAGTTCTTC. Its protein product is CASSLQTSGRSNEQFF.

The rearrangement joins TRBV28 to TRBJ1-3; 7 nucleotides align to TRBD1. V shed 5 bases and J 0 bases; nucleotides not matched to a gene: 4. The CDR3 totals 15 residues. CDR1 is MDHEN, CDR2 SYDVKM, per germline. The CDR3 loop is CASSPGQLSGNTIYF. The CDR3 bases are TGTGCCAGCAGTCCGGGACAGCTCTCTGGAAACACCATATATTTT.